This TCR beta chain is drawn from a study of Ad26.COV2.S vaccination and SARS-CoV-2 variants. Study context: Administration of Ad26.COV2.S was intramuscular, either once or twice 56 days apart.

The sample's treatment: some 19 received Ad26.COV2.S at low or high dose, single or two shots; several received placebo; per-sample allocation not given. Material that was analyzed had been drawn on day 63 after the first vaccine or placebo injection. Germline CDR1 is MNHNS and CDR2 is SASEGT. The CDR3 extends over 14 amino acids. Trimming took off 2 bases at V and 4 bases at J, with 11 bases between the two ends. Findings and limits, study-wide: It was reported that spike-specific CD8+ and CD4+ T cell responses were substantially broad after vaccination.

The protocol was immunoSEQ multiplex PCR, while the TCRdb copy is restricted to in-frame clones and leaves out a portion. The sample has about 420,000 clones; 70% to 90% are singletons. To note about this clone: Antigen: not known.

The chain is built from TRBV6-1 and TRBJ1-1; a weak D match, TRBD1 (6 bases). The clonotype originates from a person aged 18-65 years who received the Ad26.COV2.S COVID-19 vaccine or a placebo. The sample was peripheral blood, taken in a trial of Ad26.COV2.S vaccine versus placebo. The CDR3 loop is CASSERGRGTEAFF. The CDR3 coding sequence is TGTGCCAGCAGTGAAAGGGGGAGGGGCACTGAAGCTTTCTTT.